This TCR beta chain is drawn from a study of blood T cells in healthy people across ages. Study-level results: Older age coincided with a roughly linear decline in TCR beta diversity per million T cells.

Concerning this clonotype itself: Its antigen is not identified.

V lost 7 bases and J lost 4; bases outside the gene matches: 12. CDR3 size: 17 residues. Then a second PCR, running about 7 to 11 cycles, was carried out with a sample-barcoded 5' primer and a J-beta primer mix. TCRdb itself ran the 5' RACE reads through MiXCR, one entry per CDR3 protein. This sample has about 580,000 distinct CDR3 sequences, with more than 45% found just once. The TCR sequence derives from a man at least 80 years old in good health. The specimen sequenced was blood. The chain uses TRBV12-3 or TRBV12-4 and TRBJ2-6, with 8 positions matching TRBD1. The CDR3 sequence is CASTRGTGLAGANVLTF. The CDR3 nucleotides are TGTGCCAGCACCAGAGGGACAGGTCTGGCCGGGGCCAACGTCCTGACTTTC.